These 4 T cell receptor beta chains were sequenced from one sample in a study of cytomegalovirus exposure and HLA in healthy donors. The data were produced by immunoSEQ multiplex PCR, yet TCRdb's version contains in-frame clones alone and is incomplete. The sample contains about 160,000 clones, roughly nine tenths of which appear only once. The material sequenced was PBMCs. Receptor source: a woman aged 18-29 years in good health and CMV-seropositive.

The chain has TRBV28 and TRBJ2-2; possibly TRBD1 for D (6 bases). Germline V gene sequence: CDR1 MDHEN, CDR2 SYDVKM. This CDR3 has 19 amino acids. V lost 3 bases and J lost 6, with 26 bases in between. The CDR3 is CASSFRVGGRSTNAGELFF. The CDR3 DNA reads as TGTGCCAGCAGTTTTCGGGTTGGGGGCCGCTCGACAAACGCCGGGGAGCTGTTTTTT.

This clone was seen a handful of times. This chain uses TRBV18 with TRBJ2-7, with 8 positions matching TRBD1. Unmatched junction bases numbered 8, after V lost 6 bases and J lost 4 bases. Germline V gene lookup returns CDR1 KGHSH and CDR2 LQKENI. The CDR3 has 14 residues. CDR3 region: CASSLSDRGYEQYF. Written as DNA, the CDR3 is TGTGCCAGCTCCCTCTCTGACAGGGGATACGAGCAGTACTTC.

The chain uses TRBV5-1 and TRBJ1-6, with 7 bases lining up with TRBD1. The CDR3 has 18 amino acids. Germline-derived CDR1 and CDR2 are SGHRS and YFSETQ. V trimming: 2 bases; J trimming: 5 bases; junction bases outside the gene matches: 13. CDR3 protein: CASSFLPTGTPNNSPLHF. The DNA of the CDR3 is TGCGCCAGCAGCTTTCTCCCGACAGGGACACCAAATAATTCACCCCTCCACTTT. Looking up the rest from reference TRBV5-1 and TRBJ1-6 gives the full variable domain: KAGVTQTPRYLIKTRGQQVTLSCSPISGHRSVSWYQQTPGQGLQFLFEYFSETQRNKGNFPGRFSGRQFSNSRSEMNVSTLELGDSALYLCASSFLPTGTPNNSPLHFGNGTRLTVT.

This chain connects TRBV5-5 to TRBJ2-5; D possibly corresponds to TRBD1 (5 bases). The germline V gene encodes CDR1 SGHKS and CDR2 YYEKEE (reference sequence). The CDR3 sequence is 15 residues long. Trimming pared 3 bases from V and 4 bases from J, leaving 16 bases between. This CDR3 reads CASSYHGRVAETQYF. The CDR3 nucleotides read TGTGCCAGCAGCTACCACGGCAGGGTGGCAGAGACCCAGTACTTC.